This entry features one T cell receptor beta chain sequence. No antigen is known for it. Trimming left V 6 bases short and J 5 bases short, with 16 bases between. From germline, CDR1 is ENHRY and CDR2 SYGVKD. CDR3 length: 14 amino acids. The data derive from a study of OX40 agonist ivuxolimab in advanced cancers. Study at large: Ivuxolimab is an agonistic anti-OX40 (CD134) antibody, and patients were treated with it. Therapy given before enrollment (anti-PD-1, anti-PD-L1 or anti-CTLA-4) was allowed, and over 35% had some.

Points from the study as a whole: Low normalized T-cell clonal expansion was also seen in some nonresponders.

Data came from immunoSEQ multiplex PCR; TCRdb stores just in-frame clones and leaves some out. The data show tens of thousands of clones, with roughly 88% seen just once and 0.9% to 1.4% held by the top ten. The specimen comprised CD4+ or CD8+ T cells sorted from blood, sampled in a trial of the OX40 agonist ivuxolimab. J is TRBJ1-2 and V is TRBV10-3; the D is unclear. The clonotype was recovered from an adult with an advanced solid tumor such as melanoma, head and neck, liver or kidney cancer. In DNA form, the CDR3 reads TGTGCCATCAGAAGAGCGGGCGAGGATTATGGCTACACCTTC. Translated: CAIRRAGEDYGYTF.